These T cell receptor beta chains were read from a single sample in a study of T-cell reconstitution after alpha-beta-depleted transplantation in children. TCRdb re-analysed the PCR reads in MiXCR, keeping a single row per CDR3 protein. Among roughly 500,000 distinct CDR3 sequences listed, about a sixth were seen once. The sequences come from PBMCs from the stem cell graft donor, collected from the stem cell graft. Source of these receptors: a human donor who donated a stem cell graft to a child with acute lymphoblastic leukemia. Both conserved end residues are part of each CDR3. D genes are given only for firm matches. Some rows mark clone size as missing; the rest say once, few, many or name a class of expanded clone.

>NA|TRBD2|16|TRBV29-1|TRBJ2-1
TGCAGCGTTACGGAGAGCGGGAGAAACCTCGGTAATGAGCAGTTCTTC
CSVTESGRNLGNEQFF
>few|TRBD1|14|TRBV9|TRBJ2-3
TGTGCCAGCAGGGGACAGTTAAACACAGATACGCAGTATTTT
CASRGQLNTDTQYF
>few|TRBD1|14|TRBV7-6|TRBJ2-7
TGTGCCAGCAGCTTAGGAGAGGGGGCTTACGAGCAGTACTTC
CASSLGEGAYEQYF
>NA|NA|15|TRBV29-1|TRBJ2-1
TGCAGCGTCACACAGGGTTCGAGCTCCTACAATGAGCAGTTCTTC
CSVTQGSSSYNEQFF
>NA|NA|13|TRBV6-1|TRBJ2-7
TGTGCCAGCCCCAGACGAGACTCCTACGAGCAGTACTTC
CASPRRDSYEQYF
>NA|NA|16|TRBV5-6|TRBJ1-5
TGTGCCAGCAGCTCGGACGGTGGATTCCCCAATCAGCCCCAGCATTTT
CASSSDGGFPNQPQHF
>NA|NA|16|TRBV7-9|TRBJ2-1
TGTGCCAGCAGCCCGCGATTCACTAGTTCCTACAATGAGCAGTTCTTC
CASSPRFTSSYNEQFF
>NA|NA|16|TRBV28|TRBJ2-2
TGTGCCAGCAGTTTAGGGGGATGGGGAAACACCGGGGAGCTGTTTTTT
CASSLGGWGNTGELFF
>NA|TRBD2|16|TRBV5-4|TRBJ2-5
TGTGCCAGCAGCTCGGGCCTAGCGGGCTACCAAGAGACCCAGTACTTC
CASSSGLAGYQETQYF
>NA|TRBD1|16|TRBV7-2|TRBJ2-5
TGTGCCAGCAGCCCGCGGACAGGGAGATTTTCAGAGACCCAGTACTTC
CASSPRTGRFSETQYF
>few|NA|15|TRBV19|TRBJ1-5
TGTGCCAGTAGTATAGTGGGGGGAGGTATCCAGCCCCAGCATTTT
CASSIVGGGIQPQHF
>few|TRBD1|15|TRBV10-1|TRBJ2-7
TGCGCCAGCAGCCCTACCGGGACAGGGTTGTACGAGCAGTACTTC
CASSPTGTGLYEQYF
>NA|NA|16|TRBV12-3/TRBV12-4|TRBJ2-1
TGTGCCAGCAGTGGCCAGGGGAAAAGCTCCTACAATGAGCAGTTCTTC
CASSGQGKSSYNEQFF
>few|TRBD2|15|TRBV4-1|TRBJ2-7
TGCGCCAGCAGACCGACTAGCGGGGCCTCCTACGAGCAGTACTTC
CASRPTSGASYEQYF
>NA|NA|14|TRBV29-1|TRBJ1-1
TGCAGCGTTGAGTATCTAAGGGCCTTCACTGAAGCTTTCTTT
CSVEYLRAFTEAFF
>few|NA|15|TRBV29-1|TRBJ2-1
TGCAGCACCCCTAGTGAGCAGGGGCATTACAATGAGCAGTTCTTC
CSTPSEQGHYNEQFF
>few|NA|15|TRBV7-9|TRBJ2-5
TGTGCCAGCAGGGACGACGCGTCGGGGCGGTTGGACCAGTACTTC
CASRDDASGRLDQYF
>NA|NA|17|TRBV10-1|TRBJ2-1
TGCGCCAGCAGCAGCTCAAGGTCCGGGACCCCTTACAATGAGCAGTTCTTC
CASSSSRSGTPYNEQFF
>few|NA|15|TRBV12-3/TRBV12-4|TRBJ1-1
TGTGCCAGCAGACCCTCTACCCAGGGAAACACTGAAGCTTTCTTT
CASRPSTQGNTEAFF
>NA|NA|13|TRBV12-3/TRBV12-4|TRBJ2-3
TGTGCCAGCAACCCTGACTCAACCGTGACGCAGTATTTT
CASNPDSTVTQYF
>NA|NA|14|TRBV12-3/TRBV12-4|TRBJ2-1
TGTGCCAGCAGTTTGGAGCTAGCTGCAAATGAGCAGTTCTTC
CASSLELAANEQFF
>few|TRBD1|16|TRBV5-1|TRBJ1-2
TGCGCCAGCAGCTTACCTTCGACAGGGGCCTATGGTGGCTACACCTTC
CASSLPSTGAYGGYTF
>NA|TRBD2|18|TRBV11-2|TRBJ2-7
TGTGCCAGCAGCTTTCTAGGTAGGGGGACTAGCCGTTCCTACGAGCAGTACTTC
CASSFLGRGTSRSYEQYF
>NA|NA|14|TRBV19|TRBJ2-7
TGTGCCAGTAGTAACTTTCTGGAATCCTACGAGCAGTACTTC
CASSNFLESYEQYF
>few|NA|13|TRBV4-1|TRBJ2-7
TGCGCCAGCAGCCAAGAGCCTTCCTACGAGCAGTACTTC
CASSQEPSYEQYF
>once|NA|15|TRBV6-1|TRBJ2-3
TGTGCCAGCGCCCAACGGGGGTTTTACACAGATACGCAGTATTTT
CASAQRGFYTDTQYF
>NA|TRBD1|17|TRBV6-5|TRBJ1-2
TGTGCCAGCAGTTATACTACAGGGGGGTTAGGAAACTATGGCTACACCTTC
CASSYTTGGLGNYGYTF
>NA|NA|13|TRBV18|TRBJ1-6
TGTGCCAGCTCAGATATGGACAGCTCACCCCTCCACTTT
CASSDMDSSPLHF
>NA|NA|15|TRBV25-1|TRBJ2-7
TGTGCCAGCAGTGAGTCATCGGTAACGAGAGACGAGCAGTACTTC
CASSESSVTRDEQYF
>NA|TRBD1|12|TRBV5-1|TRBJ1-1
TGCGCCAGCAGCTTGGACAGGGGGCATGCTTTCTTT
CASSLDRGHAFF
>NA|NA|16|TRBV20-1|TRBJ2-2
TGCAGTGCCCCCAAGTTCGGGGCGCGAGACACCGGGGAGCTGTTTTTT
CSAPKFGARDTGELFF
>few|TRBD1|16|TRBV5-1|TRBJ2-1
TGCGCCAGCAGCTTGACAGGGGCTGTATCCTACAATGAGCAGTTCTTC
CASSLTGAVSYNEQFF
>many|TRBD2|15|TRBV5-1|TRBJ2-5
TGCGCCAGCAGCTTGGCGCAAGCGGGACAAGAGACCCAGTACTTC
CASSLAQAGQETQYF
>few|TRBD1|15|TRBV29-1|TRBJ1-4
TGCAGCGTTGAACCCTTGGGACAGGAAAATGAAAAACTGTTTTTT
CSVEPLGQENEKLFF
>few|TRBD1|15|TRBV5-1|TRBJ2-3
TGCGCCAGCAACCCGGACAGGGCCCACAGGGATACGCAGTATTTT
CASNPDRAHRDTQYF
>few|TRBD1|13|TRBV10-2|TRBJ1-1
TGCGCCAGCAGGAGGGACAGCAACACTGAAGCTTTCTTT
CASRRDSNTEAFF
>many|NA|13|TRBV5-5|TRBJ2-2
TGTGCCAGCAGTACCACTCCCACCGGGGAGCTGTTTTTT
CASSTTPTGELFF
>NA|NA|12|TRBV12-3/TRBV12-4|TRBJ1-4
TGTGCCAGCAGGGCCCTTAATGAAAAACTGTTTTTT
CASRALNEKLFF
>few|TRBD2|15|TRBV24-1|TRBJ2-3
TGTGCCACCGGGACTAGCGGGAGGGACACAGATACGCAGTATTTT
CATGTSGRDTDTQYF
>few|NA|12|TRBV7-9|TRBJ1-1
TGTGCCAGCAGCTTAGCGACAGGTGAAGCTTTCTTT
CASSLATGEAFF
>NA|NA|16|TRBV27|TRBJ1-1
TGTGCCAGCAGTCCGGGGATGACGGAGATGAACACTGAAGCTTTCTTT
CASSPGMTEMNTEAFF
>NA|TRBD1|16|TRBV18|TRBJ1-5
TGTGCCAGCTCATTACAGGGGGCGAATGGCAATCAGCCCCAGCATTTT
CASSLQGANGNQPQHF
>NA|NA|13|TRBV6-6|TRBJ2-1
TGTGCCAGCAGTTACGACTACCGGGATTCGCAGTTCTTC
CASSYDYRDSQFF
>NA|TRBD1|14|TRBV20-1|TRBJ2-1
TGCAGTGCTGCCCTCCGGGACAGGGTGGATGAGCAGTTCTTC
CSAALRDRVDEQFF
>NA|NA|14|TRBV5-8|TRBJ2-1
TGTGCCAGCGGGTCTCCGGCGAAATACAATGAGCAGTTCTTC
CASGSPAKYNEQFF
>NA|NA|14|TRBV6-1|TRBJ1-6
TGTGCCAGCAGACCCCAGTCCCCGGCTTATCCCCTCCACTTT
CASRPQSPAYPLHF
>NA|TRBD2|17|TRBV6-1|TRBJ2-1
TGTGCCAGCAGTGAGAGACTAGCGGGGTTCTCCTACAATGAGCAGTTCTTC
CASSERLAGFSYNEQFF
>few|NA|14|TRBV4-1|TRBJ2-3
TGCGCCAGCAGCCAGATCAGTAGCACAGATACGCAGTATTTT
CASSQISSTDTQYF
>NA|TRBD1|13|TRBV20-1|TRBJ2-7
TGCAGTGCTAGACCGGGACAGAGATACGAGCAGTACTTC
CSARPGQRYEQYF
>NA|NA|15|TRBV5-1|TRBJ2-3
TGCGCCAGCAGCTTACTCGGGGGCCGGGTGGATACGCAGTATTTT
CASSLLGGRVDTQYF